This TCR beta chain is from a study of shared clonotypes between healthy human individuals. It was at deep level that the assay was run. As originally analysed: ImmunoSEQ gave junction-only sequences without quality scores, so filtering differed. Sequencing was performed with immunoSEQ multiplex PCR; in TCRdb, only in-frame clones are kept and a portion is missing. The DNA gave D and trimming, while V, J and clone size come from that table. Here the sample spans 450,000 to 500,000 clones, around 85% being singletons. This clone was seen a single time. Its antigen is undetermined. Study-level findings and limits: It was anticipated that sequencing depth would influence how many clonotypes donors shared.

The germline gives CDR1 SGHRS, CDR2 YFSETQ. This CDR3 has 14 residues. Trimming took off 2 bases at V and 1 base at J, with 8 bases between the two ends. V is TRBV5-1 and J is TRBJ2-3; D not certain. The TCR was taken from a woman aged 40 to 55 in good health. Some clones in this sample may be carry-over from other donors' samples. Sample: PBMCs. DNA for the CDR3: TGCGCCAGCAGCTTCGGCTATGGCACAGATACGCAGTATTTT. Protein: CASSFGYGTDTQYF.